The clone carrying this TCR beta chain has a single count. Its antigen is as yet unknown. TCRdb's table, derived via immunoSEQ multiplex PCR, lists solely in-frame clones and lacks some. The repertoire has over 45,000 clones, around 89% of them found once; the top ten carry roughly 30%. The source of the sample is a study of OX40 agonist ivuxolimab in advanced cancers. J lost 0 bases, V lost 6 bases, and 8 bases had no gene match. The germline V gene encodes CDR1 LNHDA and CDR2 SQIVND (reference sequence). CDR3 length: 17 amino acids. Sampled blood was obtained at baseline, cycle 4 day 1, and cycle 7 day 1. Study-wide points: With doses of 0.1 to 3.0 mg/kg, CD4+ and CD8+ blood T cells had undergone clonal expansion by week 6. Some of the nonresponding patients also showed low levels of normalized T-cell clonal expansion.

Sequences were derived from CD4+ or CD8+ T cells sorted from blood, sampled in a trial of the OX40 agonist ivuxolimab. This chain uses TRBV19 with TRBJ2-3; TRBD2 aligns across 11 bases. This receptor was taken from an adult with an advanced solid tumor such as melanoma, head and neck, liver or kidney cancer. This chain's CDR3 is CASSLAGLAGSTDTQYF. DNA for the CDR3: TGTGCCAGTAGCCTAGCTGGACTAGCGGGTAGCACAGATACGCAGTATTTT.